The clone carrying this T cell receptor beta chain has only one observation. Its antigen is not known. Donors, healthy HIV-negative adults, lacked recent acute infections or vaccinations. CD8 memory was a combination that joined CD45RO+ cells with CCR7-negative CD45RA+ TemRA cells. CDR1 and CDR2 from the germline V gene are LNHNV and YYDKDF (reference sequence). V dropped 0 bases and J dropped 3 bases, with 12 bases sitting between them. The CDR3 contains 17 residues. This table comes from immunoSEQ multiplex PCR, and its TCRdb copy is limited to in-frame clones, with some not included. The sample has some 95,000 clones, 67% seen once. This entry comes from a study of shared clonotypes between healthy human individuals. Study background: Used for every donor were three CD4 naive, three CD4 memory, two CD8 naive and one CD8 memory plate. Study-level findings and limits: Some naive CD4 clonotypes, roughly 5%, turned up in common across four donors.

This clonotype was obtained from a man aged 25-45 years in good health. The chain links TRBV15 to TRBJ2-6, with D possibly matching TRBD1 (5 bases). The sequenced sample was memory CD8+ T cells sorted from blood. This sample's subset: CD45RO+ cells pooled with CCR7-negative TemRA cells. The CDR3 sequence: CATSRDRPGFGANVLTF. The DNA for the CDR3 is TGTGCCACCAGCAGAGATCGACCAGGGTTTGGGGCCAACGTCCTGACTTTC.